This T cell receptor beta chain was recorded in a study of blood T cell repertoires in COVID-19. The germline V gene encodes CDR1 MRHNA and CDR2 SNTAGT. V was cut by 4 bases and J by 2 bases, with 8 bases left in between. The CDR3 consists of 14 residues. Assay used: immunoSEQ multiplex PCR; TCRdb lists only in-frame clones, some missing. Of hundreds of thousands of clones in the sample, 80% to 90% were seen once. The chain recombines TRBV6-4 with TRBJ2-2; possibly TRBD2 for D (5 bases). Source material: PBMCs or T cells enriched from blood (not recorded which). The receptor was derived from a man aged 25-45 years who had recovered from COVID-19. CDR3 DNA sequence: TGTGCCAGCAGTGTACTAGATAACACCGGGGAGCTGTTTTTT. Residues: CASSVLDNTGELFF.